A selection of T cell receptor beta chains follows, all from one sample in a study of blood T cells in healthy people across ages. TCRdb processed the 5' RACE reads anew with MiXCR; each CDR3 protein has one entry. The sample holds roughly 1,700,000 distinct CDR3 sequences, 25% to 30% seen once. The sequencing sample was made of blood. These receptors all stem from a woman in her thirties in good health. Both conserved end residues are part of each CDR3. Fields, in order: V gene, clone size, J gene, D gene, CDR3 protein, CDR3 DNA. D genes are given only for firm matches. Rows give clone size only sometimes, using once, few, many, or a class for an expanded clone.

>TRBV4-3|NA|TRBJ1-2|NA
CASSQDRGTSPYGYTF
TGCGCCAGCAGCCAAGATCGGGGGACGTCGCCCTATGGCTACACCTTC
>TRBV15|NA|TRBJ2-7|NA
CATVVGVSYEQYF
TGTGCCACCGTCGTTGGGGTCTCCTACGAGCAGTACTTC
>TRBV20-1|NA|TRBJ2-5|NA
CSAREGAGTQYF
TGCAGTGCTAGAGAAGGGGCGGGGACCCAGTACTTC
>TRBV12-3/TRBV12-4|once|TRBJ2-3|NA
CASSYRVITDAQYF
TGTGCCAGCAGTTATAGGGTGATCACAGATGCGCAGTATTTT
>TRBV14|NA|TRBJ2-3|NA
CAGSPTGTDTQYF
TGTGCCGGCAGCCCTACAGGGACAGATACGCAGTATTTT
>TRBV2|many|TRBJ2-6|NA
CASSRTSGANVLTF
TGTGCCAGCAGTCGGACCTCTGGGGCCAACGTCCTGACTTTC
>TRBV7-2|few|TRBJ2-6|TRBD1
CASSLGTGNPGANVLTF
TGTGCCAGCAGCTTAGGGACAGGGAACCCCGGGGCCAACGTCCTGACTTTC
>TRBV10-3|NA|TRBJ2-5|TRBD2
CAISESIGGGLGTQYF
TGTGCCATCAGTGAGTCGATCGGCGGGGGGCTTGGGACCCAGTACTTC
>TRBV7-8|once|TRBJ2-1|NA
CASSLGQNNGQFF
TGTGCCAGCAGCTTAGGGCAGAACAATGGGCAGTTCTTC
>TRBV6-5|NA|TRBJ2-7|NA
CASRGAGSVNEQYF
TGTGCCAGCAGGGGGGCAGGGAGTGTCAACGAGCAGTACTTC
>TRBV5-1|few|TRBJ1-4|TRBD1
CASSPGTVIKKLFF
TGCGCCAGCAGCCCCGGGACAGTCATAAAAAAACTGTTTTTT
>TRBV20-1|few|TRBJ2-3|NA
CSARQFLTDTQYF
TGCAGTGCTCGACAGTTCCTCACAGATACGCAGTATTTT
>TRBV5-1|NA|TRBJ2-1|TRBD2
CASRRGEDEQFF
TGCGCCAGTCGCCGGGGGGAGGATGAGCAGTTCTTC
>TRBV6-1|few|TRBJ1-2|NA
CASSEFGPYYGYTF
TGTGCCAGCAGTGAATTCGGGCCGTACTATGGCTACACCTTC
>TRBV20-1|NA|TRBJ1-2|NA
CSARVAGRDGYTF
TGCAGTGCTAGGGTGGCGGGTCGTGATGGCTACACCTTC
>TRBV5-1|few|TRBJ2-5|NA
CASTQLTGPETQYF
TGCGCCAGCACCCAACTGACGGGTCCGGAGACCCAGTACTTC
>TRBV30|few|TRBJ2-6|NA
CAWSVPRRGGANVLTF
TGTGCCTGGAGTGTACCGAGGCGGGGTGGGGCCAACGTCCTGACTTTC
>TRBV15|few|TRBJ2-3|NA
CTTSRIGRGDTQYF
TGTACCACCAGCCGAATCGGACGGGGAGATACGCAGTATTTT
>TRBV20-1|many|TRBJ1-2|NA
CSASSGGDGYTF
TGCAGTGCTAGTTCTGGCGGCGATGGCTACACCTTC
>TRBV30|many|TRBJ1-2|TRBD1
CAWNAGGNYGYTF
TGTGCCTGGAATGCAGGGGGTAACTATGGCTACACCTTC
>TRBV5-6|few|TRBJ2-7|NA
CASSLEGRERYEQYF
TGTGCCAGCAGCTTGGAAGGAAGGGAGAGGTACGAGCAGTACTTC
>TRBV3-1|many|TRBJ2-5|NA
CASSQDLGRETQYF
TGTGCCAGCAGCCAAGATCTTGGACGAGAGACCCAGTACTTC
>TRBV12-3/TRBV12-4|NA|TRBJ1-4|NA
CASSSRPSQRGTEKLFF
TGTGCCAGCAGTTCCCGTCCCTCTCAGAGGGGTACTGAAAAACTGTTTTTT
>TRBV4-1|NA|TRBJ2-7|NA
CAGSLTPSPYEQYF
TGCGCCGGCAGCCTAACCCCTAGCCCCTACGAGCAGTACTTC
>TRBV2|many|TRBJ2-7|NA
CASKERPYEQYF
TGTGCCAGCAAGGAGCGACCCTACGAGCAGTACTTC
>TRBV5-1|NA|TRBJ1-2|TRBD1
CASSHGQGLVLNYGYTF
TGCGCCAGCAGCCACGGACAGGGGCTCGTGCTAAACTATGGCTACACCTTC
>TRBV5-1|once|TRBJ2-1|NA
CASSFDGGLGNEQFF
TGCGCCAGCAGCTTCGACGGGGGCTTGGGGAATGAGCAGTTCTTC
>TRBV27|NA|TRBJ2-5|TRBD1
CASRGQGPQETQYF
TGTGCCAGCAGGGGACAGGGACCTCAAGAGACCCAGTACTTC
>TRBV28|NA|TRBJ1-4|NA
CASSLVGDPTSEKLFF
TGTGCCAGCAGTTTAGTAGGCGACCCAACTAGTGAAAAACTGTTTTTT
>TRBV7-3|NA|TRBJ2-1|TRBD1
CASSLGTGGPGEQFF
TGTGCCAGCAGCTTAGGGACAGGGGGGCCCGGGGAGCAGTTCTTC
>TRBV6-1|NA|TRBJ2-7|TRBD2
CASSAVTGLVDEQYF
TGTGCCAGCAGTGCAGTGACGGGACTAGTCGACGAGCAGTACTTC
>TRBV29-1|NA|TRBJ2-7|TRBD2
CSVEEPGTSSYNEQYF
TGCAGCGTTGAAGAGCCCGGGACTAGCTCCTACAATGAGCAGTACTTC
>TRBV27|few|TRBJ1-1|NA
CAAIGEDTEAFF
TGTGCCGCGATAGGCGAGGACACTGAAGCTTTCTTT
>TRBV12-3/TRBV12-4|NA|TRBJ2-1|NA
CASSILSSYNEQFF
TGTGCCAGCAGTATCCTTAGCTCCTACAATGAGCAGTTCTTC
>TRBV6-1|NA|TRBJ1-1|NA
CASSDGRGNTEAFF
TGTGCCAGCAGTGATGGACGGGGGAACACTGAAGCTTTCTTT
>TRBV3-1|NA|TRBJ2-7|NA
CASSQDRVRSYEQYF
TGTGCCAGCAGCCAAGACAGGGTAAGATCCTACGAGCAGTACTTC
>TRBV12-3/TRBV12-4|NA|TRBJ2-7|NA
CASSSTLAYEQYF
TGTGCCAGCAGTTCGACCTTAGCCTACGAGCAGTACTTC
>TRBV28|many|TRBJ1-4|NA
CASRNSNEKLFF
TGTGCCAGCAGGAACAGTAATGAAAAACTGTTTTTT
>TRBV20-1|many|TRBJ2-1|TRBD2
CSASVASGGYNEQFF
TGCAGTGCTAGTGTGGCTAGCGGGGGGTACAATGAGCAGTTCTTC
>TRBV29-1|many|TRBJ1-2|TRBD1
CSVGTGSDYGYTF
TGCAGCGTTGGGACAGGCTCGGACTATGGCTACACCTTC
>TRBV6-5|many|TRBJ1-2|NA
CASSYSNRARDGYTF
TGTGCCAGCAGTTACTCGAACAGGGCTCGGGATGGCTACACCTTC
>TRBV28|few|TRBJ2-7|TRBD2
CANNRAGGASYEQYF
TGTGCCAACAATCGCGCCGGGGGGGCATCCTACGAGCAGTACTTC
>TRBV10-3|many|TRBJ2-7|NA
CAISNGQFYEQYF
TGTGCCATCAGTAACGGACAGTTCTACGAGCAGTACTTC
>TRBV15|NA|TRBJ1-2|TRBD1
CATSRAGQGVYGYTF
TGTGCCACCAGCAGAGCGGGGCAGGGGGTCTATGGCTACACCTTC
>TRBV5-1|many|TRBJ2-5|TRBD1
CASSSGQGAWETQYF
TGCGCCAGCAGCTCGGGACAGGGGGCATGGGAGACCCAGTACTTC
>TRBV4-2|few|TRBJ2-1|TRBD2
CASSQGGPLAGAPGEQFF
TGTGCCAGCAGCCAAGGGGGCCCACTAGCGGGAGCGCCGGGTGAGCAGTTCTTC
>TRBV11-3|few|TRBJ2-5|NA
CASSFSQVPRETQYF
TGTGCCAGCAGCTTTTCCCAGGTGCCGAGGGAGACCCAGTACTTC
>TRBV20-1|many|TRBJ2-3|TRBD2
CSASRPSSGGGTDTQYF
TGCAGTGCTAGCCGCCCTTCTAGCGGGGGGGGCACAGATACGCAGTATTTT
>TRBV20-1|many|TRBJ2-5|TRBD2
CSATSLAGQLSGTQYF
TGCAGTGCTACCTCTTTAGCGGGCCAACTTTCTGGGACCCAGTACTTC
>TRBV12-3/TRBV12-4|many|TRBJ1-4|TRBD1
CASSGTGATNEKLFF
TGTGCCAGCAGCGGGACAGGCGCAACTAATGAAAAACTGTTTTTT
>TRBV6-6|NA|TRBJ1-6|TRBD1
CASSTGQGLRSPLHF
TGTGCCAGCAGTACGGGACAGGGGTTGAGGTCACCCCTCCACTTT
>TRBV12-3/TRBV12-4|few|TRBJ1-1|NA
CASQWGENTEAFF
TGTGCCAGCCAATGGGGGGAGAACACTGAAGCTTTCTTT
>TRBV5-1|many|TRBJ2-3|NA
CASRDGPSTDTQYF
TGCGCCAGCAGAGACGGGCCCAGCACAGATACGCAGTATTTT
>TRBV5-1|NA|TRBJ2-1|TRBD2
CAISRSGSGEQFF
TGCGCCATCAGTCGTAGCGGGAGCGGCGAGCAGTTCTTC
>TRBV4-3|NA|TRBJ1-2|NA
CASSQGITGFRGYGYTF
TGCGCCAGCAGCCAAGGGATCACGGGGTTCCGGGGCTATGGCTACACCTTC